Here is one TCR beta chain with its context. V lost 2 bases to trimming and J lost 1 base, with 12 bases between them. The CDR3 is made up of 16 amino acids. The V gene's germline CDR1 is LNHDA and CDR2 SQIVND (reference sequence). This entry comes from a study of cytomegalovirus exposure and HLA in healthy donors. Assay used: immunoSEQ multiplex PCR; TCRdb lists only in-frame clones, some missing. The sample yields 350,000 or so clones, 70% to 90% seen once. The TCR originated in a woman aged 18-29 years in good health and CMV-seronegative. The sequenced sample was PBMCs. V is TRBV19 and J is TRBJ1-5; D remains unclear. This chain's CDR3 is CASSILAGLSNQPQHF. The CDR3 DNA reads as TGTGCCAGTAGTATACTAGCGGGGTTGAGCAATCAGCCCCAGCATTTT.